Following are 4 T cell receptor beta chains from one sample sequenced in a study of regulatory T cells in long-lasting Graves disease. Time point defined: newly diagnosed GD, antithyroid drugs for less than 3 months. The TCR library used RNA extracted from PBMCs. Through Arm-PCR of CDR3 regions and iRepertoire HTBI primers, TCR beta libraries were built. TCRdb passed the multiplex PCR reads through MiXCR, listing each CDR3 protein once. The sample yields about 560,000 distinct CDR3 sequences, roughly a sixth seen once. These data were also reused for a study on T cells in Graves' hyperthyroidism and ophthalmopathy.

The sample in question was peripheral blood mononuclear cells (PBMCs), obtained at new diagnosis, from a patient treated with antithyroid drugs. The receptors come from a man between 18 and 35 years old with Graves disease.

Only a few counts were recorded for this clonotype. V is TRBV7-9 and J is TRBJ2-7; a possible D gene is TRBD2 (5 bases). V lost 4 bases and J lost 3, with 10 bases in between. The CDR3 consists of 13 residues. Germline CDR1 reads SEHNR; CDR2 reads FQNEAQ (reference sequence). In DNA, the CDR3 is TGTGCCAGCAGCTCAATCGGGGACTACGAGCAGTACTTC. Protein sequence: CASSSIGDYEQYF. Drawing the rest from reference TRBV7-9 and TRBJ2-7, the complete variable domain is DTGVSQNPRHKITKRGQNVTFRCDPISEHNRLYWYRQTLGQGPEFLTYFQNEAQLEKSRLLSDRFSAERPKGSFSTLEIQRTEQGDSAMYLCASSSIGDYEQYFGPGTRLTVT.

The chain uses TRBV30 and TRBJ1-4, with D tentatively TRBD1 (5 bases). The CDR3 is 13 amino acids. Germline V gene lookup returns CDR1 GTSNPN and CDR2 SVGIG (reference sequence). The V and J ends lost 7 bases and 8 bases respectively, with 17 bases between them. DNA of the CDR3: TGTGCCTTGGAGGGGAGCGGGAGAGAAAAACTGTTTTTT. Its translation: CALEGSGREKLFF.

The chain uses TRBV7-9 and TRBJ2-7, with TRBD2 as a possible D gene (5 bases). The better agreement between TRBJ2-6 and the DNA end casts doubt on the J call. The CDR3 loop spans 16 amino acids. Per germline, CDR1 SEHNR and CDR2 FQNEAQ (reference sequence). The CDR3 sequence: CASSSQPMGEANVLTF. The CDR3 bases are TGTGCCAGCAGCTCTCAACCTATGGGAGAGGCCAACGTCCTGACTTTC.

As to this clonotype: Since a much larger clone is just one base distant, this may be a read error. The chain employs TRBV7-6 and TRBJ2-3; D is unresolved. This CDR3 region has 13 residues. Germline CDR1 reads SGHVS; CDR2 reads FNYEAQ. The CDR3 reads CASSLSSTDTQCF. The CDR3 nucleotides read TGTGCCAGCAGCTTGAGTAGCACAGATACGCAGTGTTTT.